Following are 2 T cell receptor beta chains from one sample sequenced in a study of blood T cell repertoires in COVID-19. Profiling relied on immunoSEQ multiplex PCR, and the TCRdb table lists in-frame clones only, not all of them. The table shows about 200,000 clones, with approximately 83% occurring only once. The sequencing input was PBMCs or T cells enriched from blood (not recorded which). The source is a man aged 35 to 55 who had recovered from COVID-19.

The CDR3 nucleotides are TGTGCCAGCAGCCTAACAATGACAGGGAGCACTGAAGCTTTCTTT. Encoded protein: CASSLTMTGSTEAFF. The chain has TRBV14 and TRBJ1-1; TRBD1 matches at 7 bases. This CDR3 has 15 residues. The ends lost 4 bases at V and 4 bases at J; junction bases unmatched: 9. Germline V CDR1 and CDR2: SGHDN, FVKESK.

CDR3 sequence: CSASSRGREKLFF. The CDR3, as DNA: TGCAGTGCTAGTAGCAGGGGGCGGGAAAAACTGTTTTTT. The chain combines TRBV20-1 with TRBJ1-4; 8 nucleotides align to TRBD1. Germline-derived CDR1 and CDR2 are DFQATT and SNEGSKA (reference sequence). The CDR3 length is 13 residues. V was clipped by 3 bases and J by 8 bases; unmatched bases: 5.